This TCR beta chain was identified during a study of blood T cells in healthy people across ages. Combining a sample-barcoded 5' primer with a J-beta primer mix, a second PCR ran for roughly 7 to 12 cycles. Unique molecular identifiers of 12 random nucleotides labeled each cDNA. Paired-end reads containing CDR3 totaled no fewer than 3 million for each sample. In TCRdb, the 5' RACE reads were re-called with MiXCR into one record per CDR3 protein. The sample contains around 520,000 distinct CDR3 sequences, 25% to 35% of which appear only once. The sample holds a few counts of this clonotype. The CDR3 has 15 residues. The ends were cut back, 7 bases at V and 3 bases at J, with 18 bases in the middle. The V gene's germline CDR1 is ENHRY and CDR2 SYGVKD. In addition, the sample was reused for a study of T cells of mothers and their children. As that report states: Related mother-child pairs showed slightly higher but non-significant overlap than unrelated pairs.

The receptor was isolated from a boy under 10 years old in good health. Source material: blood. This rearrangement joins TRBV10-3 to TRBJ2-5; D might be TRBD2 (5 bases). CDR3 bases: TGTGCCATCAAAGCTACGGCGGGTACTAAAGAGACCCAGTACTTC. It translates to CAIKATAGTKETQYF.